What follows is one TCR beta chain and its context. An end of the junction does not agree with germline; a read error may underlie this. This entry is derived from a study of CD8 T cells in ankylosing spondylitis. This CDR3 is built from 15 residues. Per the germline V gene, CDR1 is MDHEN and CDR2 is SYDVKM. Using its own MiXCR run on the 5' RACE reads, TCRdb lists one record per CDR3 protein. The sample contains approximately 250,000 distinct CDR3 sequences, roughly 25% of which appear only once. The sequence came from a male donor with ankylosing spondylitis or in good health (not recorded which). V and J are TRBV28 and TRBJ2-1; either TRBD1 or TRBD2 may fit D (5 bases each). The sample consisted of blood, either unsorted or a sorted T cell fraction (not recorded which). The chain's CDR3 is CASSLPTGTYNEQLF. The CDR3 region has the DNA TGTGCCAGCAGTTTACCGACCGGGACGTACAATGAGCAGCTCTTC.